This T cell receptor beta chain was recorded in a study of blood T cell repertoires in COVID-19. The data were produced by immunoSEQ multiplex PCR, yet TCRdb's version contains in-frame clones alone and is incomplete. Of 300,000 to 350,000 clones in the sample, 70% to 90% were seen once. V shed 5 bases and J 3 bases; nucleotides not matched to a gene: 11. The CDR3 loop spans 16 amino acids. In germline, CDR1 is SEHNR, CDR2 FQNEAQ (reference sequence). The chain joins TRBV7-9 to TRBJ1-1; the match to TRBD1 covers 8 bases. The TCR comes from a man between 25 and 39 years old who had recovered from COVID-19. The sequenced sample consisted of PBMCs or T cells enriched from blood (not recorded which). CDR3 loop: CASSAWTGRGDTEAFF. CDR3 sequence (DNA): TGTGCCAGCAGCGCCTGGACAGGGCGAGGGGACACTGAAGCTTTCTTT.